A single sample is the source of the 8 T cell receptor beta chains below, sequenced in a study of blood T cell repertoires in COVID-19. Here immunoSEQ multiplex PCR was the method, and the copy in TCRdb shows in-frame clones only, minus some. The sample consists of about 220,000 clones, around 82% of them appearing once. The specimen was peripheral blood. These receptor sequences come from a human donor in a cohort sampled during active COVID-19.

This chain uses TRBV7-2 with TRBJ2-7; 7 bases line up with TRBD1. In germline, CDR1 is SGHTA, CDR2 FQGNSA. V lost 6 bases and J lost 5; bases outside the gene matches: 4. This CDR3 is built from 12 residues. CDR3 in DNA: TGTGCCAGCAGTTACACAGGGGACGAGCAGTACTTC. This translates into CASSYTGDEQYF.

The sample holds a few counts of this clone. This chain uses TRBV9 with TRBJ2-5, with D perhaps matching TRBD1 (5 bases). The CDR3 runs 13 residues. The germline V and J ends were trimmed by 5 bases and 4 bases, with 12 bases remaining between them. Germline-derived CDR1 and CDR2 are SGDLS and YYNGEE. For the CDR3, the DNA is TGTGCCAGCAGTGCAAGTAGGGGAGAGACCCAGTACTTC. It encodes CASSASRGETQYF.

A few counts support this clone. One end of the junction fails to match germline, which may point to a read error. J is TRBJ2-7 and V is TRBV7-7; a possible D gene is TRBD1 (6 bases). Germline CDR1 SSHAT, CDR2 FNYEAQ (reference sequence). This CDR3 spans 13 amino acids. CDR3 protein: CASSLDRFDEQYF. The CDR3 region has the DNA TGTGCTAGCAGCTTAGACAGGTTTGACGAGCAGTACTTC.

V usage is TRBV5-4 and J usage is TRBJ1-1, with D hard to call. Trimming pared 2 bases from V and 7 bases from J, leaving 12 bases between. The length of the CDR3 is 13 residues. Germline CDR1 is SGHNT and CDR2 is YYREEE (reference sequence). The DNA of the CDR3 is TGTGCCAGCAGCTTTGAGGTTCTCCGTGAAGCTTTCTTT. Translating gives CASSFEVLREAFF.

This rearrangement joins TRBV6-5 to TRBJ2-7, with 9 positions matching TRBD1. CDR3 length: 16 residues. V lost 1 base and J lost 2; bases outside the gene matches: 6. The germline gives CDR1 MNHEY, CDR2 SVGAGI. This CDR3 is CASSYFRDRAPYEQYF. In DNA, the CDR3 is TGTGCCAGCAGTTACTTCCGGGACAGGGCCCCCTACGAGCAGTACTTC.

V and J are TRBV5-1 and TRBJ1-3; unclear D gene. This CDR3 has 16 residues. V was pared by 0 bases and J by 3 bases, with 13 bases between. Looked up from germline, CDR1 is SGHRS and CDR2 is YFSETQ. The CDR3 protein is CASSLELGAHGNTIYF. In nucleotides, the CDR3 is TGCGCCAGCAGCTTGGAATTGGGAGCTCATGGAAACACCATATATTTT.

This clone appeared a few times. The chain is built from TRBV11-2 and TRBJ1-1, with TRBD1 matching 8 bases. Germline assignment: CDR1 SGHAT and CDR2 FQNNGV. CDR3 size: 13 residues. J was trimmed by 8 bases and V by 4 bases; bases with no gene match: 6. CDR3: CASSSSGGREAFF. The CDR3 region has the DNA TGTGCCAGCAGCTCATCAGGGGGCAGGGAAGCTTTCTTT.

The J gene is TRBJ2-4, the V gene TRBV6-5, with D perhaps matching TRBD2 (6 bases). This CDR3 comprises 15 residues. V lost 4 bases and J lost 8, with 18 bases in between. Germline assignment: CDR1 MNHEY and CDR2 SVGAGI. The CDR3 nucleotides read TGTGCCAGCAGTTTTAAAGGGGCCCCGGGAGACATTCAGTACTTC. Protein: CASSFKGAPGDIQYF.